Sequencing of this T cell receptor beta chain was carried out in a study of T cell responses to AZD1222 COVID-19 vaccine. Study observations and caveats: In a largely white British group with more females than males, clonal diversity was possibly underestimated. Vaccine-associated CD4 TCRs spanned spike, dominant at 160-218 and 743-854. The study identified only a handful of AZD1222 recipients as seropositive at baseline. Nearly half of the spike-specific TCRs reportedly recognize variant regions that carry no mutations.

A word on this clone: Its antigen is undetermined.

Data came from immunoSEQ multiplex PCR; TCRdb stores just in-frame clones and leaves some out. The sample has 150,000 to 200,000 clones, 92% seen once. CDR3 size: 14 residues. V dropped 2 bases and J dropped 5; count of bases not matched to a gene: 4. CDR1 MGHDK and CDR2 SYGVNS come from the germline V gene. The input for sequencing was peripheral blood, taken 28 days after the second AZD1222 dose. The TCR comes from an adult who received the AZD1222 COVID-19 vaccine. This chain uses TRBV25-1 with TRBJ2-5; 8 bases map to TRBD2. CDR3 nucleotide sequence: TGTGCCAGCAGTGAAAGGGCTAGCGGGGAGACCCAGTACTTC. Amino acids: CASSERASGETQYF. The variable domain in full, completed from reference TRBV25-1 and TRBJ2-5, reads EADIYQTPRYLVIGTGKKITLECSQTMGHDKMYWYQQDPGMELHLIHYSYGVNSTEKGDLSSESTVSRIRTEHFPLTLESARPSHTSQYLCASSERASGETQYFGPGTRLLVL.